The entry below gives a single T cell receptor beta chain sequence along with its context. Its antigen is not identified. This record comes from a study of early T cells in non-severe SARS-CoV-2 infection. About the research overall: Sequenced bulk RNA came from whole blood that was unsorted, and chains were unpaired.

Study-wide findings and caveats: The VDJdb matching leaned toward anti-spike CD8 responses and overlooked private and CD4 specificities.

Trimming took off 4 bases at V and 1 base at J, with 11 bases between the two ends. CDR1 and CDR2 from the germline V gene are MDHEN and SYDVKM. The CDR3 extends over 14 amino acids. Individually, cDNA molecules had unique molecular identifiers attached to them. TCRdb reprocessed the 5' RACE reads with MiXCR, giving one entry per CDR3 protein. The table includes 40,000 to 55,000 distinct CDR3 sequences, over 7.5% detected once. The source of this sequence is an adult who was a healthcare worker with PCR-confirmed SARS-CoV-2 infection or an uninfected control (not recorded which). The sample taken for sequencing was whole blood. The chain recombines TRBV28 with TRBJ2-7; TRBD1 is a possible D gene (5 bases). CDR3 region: CASSSDDRSYEQYF. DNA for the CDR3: TGTGCCAGCAGTTCCGACGACAGATCCTACGAGCAGTACTTC.